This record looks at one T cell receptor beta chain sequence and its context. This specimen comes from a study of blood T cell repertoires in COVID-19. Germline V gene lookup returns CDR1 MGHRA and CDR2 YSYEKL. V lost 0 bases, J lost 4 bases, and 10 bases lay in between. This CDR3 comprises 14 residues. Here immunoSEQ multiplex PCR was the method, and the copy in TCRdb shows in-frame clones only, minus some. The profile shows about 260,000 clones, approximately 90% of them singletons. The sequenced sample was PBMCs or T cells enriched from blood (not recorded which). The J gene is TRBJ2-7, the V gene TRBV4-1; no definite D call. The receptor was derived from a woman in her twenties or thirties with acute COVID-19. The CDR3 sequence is CASSQDSTVYEQYF. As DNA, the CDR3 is TGCGCCAGCAGCCAAGATTCCACGGTTTACGAGCAGTACTTC.